The T cell receptor beta chain described here comes from a study of blood T cell repertoires in COVID-19 (dated by TCRdb to about 2020). In terms of the full investigation: The collaborator samples originated in the United States, Italy and Spain and spanned the acute and convalescent phases of COVID-19. The material from the prospective study consisted of cDNA or gDNA derived from T cells, B-cell-depleted T cells, or PBMCs. Subjects who had been exposed to COVID-19, were actively infected with it, or had recovered from it provided the deeply sampled blood TCRbeta repertoires that made up the dataset. A freely available public database, intended as a resource for researchers studying the immune response to SARS-CoV-2, is where the repertoires were released. The samples were drawn from the first 160 participants of the ongoing ImmuneRACE study and from 1,254 subjects provided by 6 global collaborators. Sample metadata almost always included a de-identified subject ID, COVID-19 status, age in years and sex. Where available, HLA class I and class II types were taken from metadata supplied by the sample provider and were not determined by assay-based typing.

Each collaborating institution followed its own protocols to collect whole blood in K2EDTA tubes. For TCRbeta analysis, collaborator samples were shipped as frozen whole blood, as isolated PBMCs, or as DNA extracted from either sample type. Overall study outcomes, separate from this receptor: The quantity of clinical and demographic metadata differed by source and by participant and was supplied without curation.

TCRbeta CDR3 regions were amplified from genomic DNA using the immunoSEQ Assay, a bias-controlled multiplex PCR. As for the authors' bioinformatics: Nucleated cell counts per sample were estimated from amplification of reference gene primers within the assay. To quantify the absolute abundance of each unique TCRbeta CDR3 rearrangement, sequence reads were collapsed and filtered. For each sample, productive Simpson clonality was calculated by taking the square root of Simpson's diversity index across productive rearrangements. As stored in TCRdb, this immuneACCESS dataset retains in-frame rearrangements with V and J assigned. A fraction of the clones does not appear; measured against another copy, unresolved V genes explain less than half of the discrepancy, and the remainder lacks a known reason. The V and J calls and clone size come from that table; D and trimming were worked out from the DNA. This sample has some 400,000 clones in its table, and approximately 80% of those were observed once. The top ten constitute approximately 1% of the sample.

Ends trimmed: V by 3 bases, J by 7 bases; bases unmatched to a gene: 9. From cysteine to phenylalanine, the CDR3 is 16 amino acids long. CDR3 DNA only is kept here, 48 bases in frame from base 1. From a lookup of the germline V gene, CDR1 and CDR2 are SGHTA and FQGNSA. This clone occurred once. Its antigen has not been determined. No much larger clone is present one base from it, and per-base qualities are unavailable. Recombination joined TRBV7-2 with TRBJ1-2, with 12 bases aligning to TRBD1. The clonotype was recovered from a human donor with acute or convalescent COVID-19. The donor label of this sample is uncertain. Sequenced material: peripheral blood. In nucleotides, the sequence is TGTGCCAGCAGCTTTGGCGGGACAGGGGGCGGGAGTGGCTACACCTTC. Protein translation: CASSFGGTGGGSGYTF.